Presented here are 15 T cell receptor beta chains from one specimen sequenced in a study of metastatic and nonmetastatic thyroid tumors. Using MiXCR, TCRdb re-called clones from the PCR reads. This sample has roughly 27,000 clones; over 20% occur once, and the top ten carry roughly 15%. Thyroid surgery took place with no prior treatment in any patient. Material for sequencing was blood. All receptors come from a female donor with papillary thyroid cancer or a benign thyroid nodule (not recorded which). Some clones in this sample may be carry-over from other donors' samples.

This clone is medium-sized. The V gene is TRBV24-1, the J gene TRBJ2-7, with 9 nucleotides matching TRBD2. This CDR3 comprises 14 residues. J lost 2 bases, V lost 7 bases, and 5 bases had no gene match. Germline values: CDR1 KGHDR, CDR2 SFDVKD. This chain's CDR3 is CATSLGLAPYEQYF. The CDR3 nucleotides are TGTGCCACCAGCTTAGGACTAGCGCCCTACGAGCAGTACTTC.

This clone has more than one count but fewer than ten. The chain couples TRBV19 to TRBJ2-3; the match to TRBD2 covers 8 bases. V lost 1 base to trimming and J lost 6 bases; unmatched junction nucleotides: 3. Germline V CDR1 and CDR2: LNHDA, SQIVND (reference sequence). The CDR3 runs to 14 residues. CDR3 bases: TGTGCCAGTAGTATAGCGGGAGGGCAGGATACGCAGTATTTT. This sequence encodes CASSIAGGQDTQYF.

This clone was picked up many times. This rearrangement joins TRBV10-3 to TRBJ2-7, with TRBD2 as a possible D gene (6 bases). The CDR3 has 12 residues. Trimming removed 6 bases at V and 8 bases at J, with 14 bases between. The germline gives CDR1 ENHRY, CDR2 SYGVKD. The CDR3 sequence: CAISDDGGQQYF. In DNA form, the CDR3 reads TGTGCCATCAGCGACGACGGGGGTCAGCAGTACTTC.

This clone came up many times. Other DNA sequences in the sample encode the same CDR3. V and J are TRBV5-1 and TRBJ2-1; 9 bases agree with TRBD2. The V gene end was trimmed by 0 bases and the J gene end by 7 bases; junction bases not matched to a gene: 2. CDR1 is SGHRS, CDR2 YFSETQ, per germline. The CDR3 covers 14 residues. CDR3 in amino acids: CASSLGGRANEQFF. CDR3 DNA sequence: TGCGCCAGCAGCTTGGGCGGGAGGGCGAATGAGCAGTTCTTC.

This clone showed up many times. The chain employs TRBV5-1 and TRBJ1-1; D not resolved. CDR3 size: 14 residues. CDR1 and CDR2 from the germline V gene are SGHRS and YFSETQ. V lost 1 base, J lost 3 bases, and 10 bases lay in between. The CDR3 DNA follows: TGCGCCAGCAGCTTGTCCACCCGGTACACTGAAGCTTTCTTT. Its protein product is CASSLSTRYTEAFF.

This clone showed up many times. The V gene is TRBV7-3, the J gene TRBJ2-2; D gene uncertain. Germline assignment: CDR1 SGHTA and CDR2 FQGTGA. The CDR3 has 12 amino acids. V lost 5 bases and J 0 bases, leaving 1 base between the germline ends. The CDR3, as DNA: TGTGCCAGCAGCCCGAACACCGGGGAGCTGTTTTTT. Translated, it gives CASSPNTGELFF.

V usage is TRBV6-2 or TRBV6-3 and J usage is TRBJ2-7; the D call may be TRBD1 or TRBD2 (5 bases each). The CDR3 is 14 amino acids. V lost 0 bases, J lost 7 bases, and 13 bases lay in between. In germline, CDR1 is MNHEY, CDR2 SVGEGT. The CDR3 protein is CASSYSGQGREQYF. The CDR3, as DNA: TGTGCCAGCAGTTACTCTGGTCAGGGACGGGAGCAGTACTTC.

In its sample, this clone was seen many times. Other DNA sequences in the same sample also yield this CDR3. The CDR3 nucleotides read TGCAGCGCCCGAGACCCAGGGGAACTGTTTTTT. The encoded protein is CSARDPGELFF. The rearrangement uses TRBV29-1 and TRBJ1-4, with a possible D match to TRBD1 (6 bases). This CDR3 region has 11 residues. Germline V CDR1 and CDR2: SQVTM, ANQGSEA. Trimming removed 7 bases at V and 12 bases at J, with 15 bases between.

This clone was seen more than once but under ten times. A much larger clone sits a single nucleotide away, making a read error possible. The rearrangement uses TRBV19 and TRBJ2-6; 7 nucleotides line up with TRBD1. The trim removed 10 bases at V and 0 bases at J, leaving 9 bases unmatched. Germline CDR1 is LNHDA and CDR2 is SQIVND (reference sequence). This CDR3 region has 16 residues. This chain's CDR3 is CAIHRGLNSGANVLTF. For the CDR3, the DNA is TGTGCCATCCACAGGGGCCTCAACTCTGGGGCCAACGTCCTGACTTTC.

By share, this clone counts as medium-sized. The chain joins TRBV6-1 to TRBJ2-7, with 7 bases that match TRBD1. Germline-derived CDR1 and CDR2 are MNHNS and SASEGT. This CDR3 contains 14 residues. Germline trimming cut 10 bases from V and 4 bases from J; bases unmatched to any gene: 13. This chain's CDR3 is CATGQDPLFYEQYF. In DNA, the CDR3 is TGTGCCACCGGACAGGACCCATTATTTTACGAGCAGTACTTC.

This clone appeared a few times. The rearrangement links TRBV28 to TRBJ1-5; possible D gene TRBD1, 5 bases. Deletions cut 3 bases from V and 7 bases from J, with 7 bases between. Germline V gene data show CDR1 as MDHEN and CDR2 as SYDVKM. The CDR3 is 12 residues long. This CDR3 is CASSLGRQPQHF. CDR3 in DNA: TGTGCCAGCAGTTTGGGACGACAGCCCCAGCATTTT.

This clone was counted once. The rearrangement joins TRBV2 to TRBJ2-7; 8 bases fit TRBD1. The CDR3 has 16 residues. Germline CDR1 SNHLY, CDR2 FYNNEI. The trim removed 8 bases at V and 6 bases at J, leaving 18 bases unmatched. The CDR3 DNA sequence: TGTGCCAGCCGGTATGGGAGGCAGGGGGCCGCTAGCGAGCAGTACTTC. This gives the protein CASRYGRQGAASEQYF.

This clone is categorized as medium-sized (0.01 to 0.1%). This chain joins TRBV7-2 and TRBJ2-7, with D tentatively TRBD2 (6 bases). This CDR3 contains 14 residues. CDR1 SGHTA and CDR2 FQGNSA come from the germline V gene. The V end lost 5 bases, the J end lost 2 bases, and 13 bases lay between the germline ends. DNA of the CDR3: TGTGCCAGCAGCCTAGGGGCTAGCGCCTACGAGCAGTACTTC. It specifies CASSLGASAYEQYF.

This clone was observed many times. This rearrangement joins TRBV6-5 to TRBJ2-3, with D hard to call. The CDR3 sequence is 12 residues long. Deletions cut 2 bases from V and 4 bases from J, with 4 bases between. In germline, CDR1 is MNHEY, CDR2 SVGAGI. The CDR3 bases are TGTGCCAGCAGTTACGTCTCAGATACGCAGTATTTT. It yields the protein CASSYVSDTQYF.

This chain connects TRBV30 to TRBJ2-7, with D maybe TRBD2 (5 bases). V shed 0 bases and J shed 4 bases, with 22 bases lying between them. Germline V CDR1 and CDR2: GTSNPN, SVGIG (reference sequence). The CDR3 runs to 17 residues. The CDR3 reads CAWSVLSEGQGRYEQYV. The CDR3 DNA sequence: TGTGCCTGGAGTGTCCTGTCTGAGGGCCAAGGACGATACGAGCAGTACGTC.